The rows below give T cell receptor beta chains drawn from one sample of a study of T-cell memory formation after mild COVID-19. MiXCR, applied by TCRdb to the 5' RACE reads, yields one record per CDR3 protein. The data show around 300,000 distinct CDR3 sequences, with around an eighth seen just once and approximately 22% held by the top ten. Source material: PBMCs or a T cell subset sorted from them (not recorded which). The receptors stem from a man younger than 30 who had mild COVID-19 (a few samples of this study predate the infection). Cell type and time point are not known. CDR3s include the opening cysteine and the closing phenylalanine or tryptophan. D genes are given only for firm matches. Clone size is given for some rows only: seen once, a few or many times, or a class if the clone is expanded.

j_call clone_size d_call v_call cdr3_aa cdr3_nt
TRBJ1-4 - - TRBV6-5 CASSAFNEKLFF TGTGCCAGCAGTGCCTTTAATGAAAAACTGTTTTTT
TRBJ2-1 few TRBD2 TRBV5-1 CASSVGGISYNEQFF TGCGCCAGCAGTGTGGGGGGGATCTCCTACAATGAGCAGTTCTTC
TRBJ1-4 - TRBD1 TRBV20-1 CSAPSVGQGTEKLFF TGCAGTGCCCCTTCTGTGGGACAGGGAACTGAAAAACTGTTTTTT
TRBJ1-2 few - TRBV6-5 CASSYSGVYNYGYTF TGTGCCAGCAGTTACTCTGGGGTCTACAACTATGGCTACACCTTC
TRBJ2-1 few TRBD2 TRBV2 CASRTGLLTTHNEQFF TGTGCCAGCCGGACGGGACTACTCACAACCCACAATGAGCAGTTCTTC
TRBJ1-2 - TRBD1 TRBV6-1 CAVQGARQGYTF TGTGCCGTTCAGGGGGCACGGCAAGGCTACACCTTC
TRBJ2-5 - TRBD2 TRBV9 CASSSGLAGLYQETQYF TGTGCCAGCAGTTCCGGACTAGCGGGGTTGTACCAAGAGACCCAGTACTTC
TRBJ2-1 many - TRBV10-3 CAISESRAGNEQFF TGTGCCATCAGTGAGTCGCGGGCTGGCAATGAGCAGTTCTTC
TRBJ2-3 few - TRBV7-9 CASSLVIHSTDTQYF TGTGCCAGCAGCTTAGTCATTCATAGCACAGATACGCAGTATTTT
TRBJ2-6 - TRBD2 TRBV10-3 CAISGSGVGANVLTF TGTGCCATCAGTGGGAGCGGGGTTGGGGCCAACGTCCTGACTTTC
TRBJ2-3 few - TRBV4-2 CASSHRDSPTDTQYF TGTGCCAGCAGCCACCGGGACTCGCCCACAGATACGCAGTATTTT
TRBJ2-4 - - TRBV12-3/TRBV12-4 CASSLGERAQYF TGTGCCAGCAGTTTAGGCGAGCGGGCTCAGTACTTC
TRBJ2-7 - - TRBV4-1 CASSHPPLTGVPYEQYF TGCGCCAGCAGCCACCCCCCCTTAACGGGGGTTCCCTACGAGCAGTACTTC
TRBJ1-4 - - TRBV12-3/TRBV12-4 CASSFELNWLFF TGTGCCAGCAGTTTCGAGCTTAACTGGCTGTTTTTT
TRBJ2-1 many - TRBV12-3/TRBV12-4 CASSLIGSEQFF TGTGCCAGCAGTTTAATTGGCAGTGAGCAGTTCTTC
TRBJ2-5 few - TRBV9 CASSVAAGQETQYF TGTGCCAGCAGCGTAGCGGCGGGGCAAGAGACCCAGTACTTC
TRBJ2-1 few TRBD2 TRBV4-3 CASSQDKRGSYNEQFF TGCGCCAGCAGCCAAGATAAGCGGGGCTCCTACAATGAGCAGTTCTTC
TRBJ1-2 - TRBD1 TRBV6-2/TRBV6-3 CASSTLGGQGYGYTF TGTGCCAGCAGTACCCTTGGCGGACAGGGCTATGGCTACACCTTC
TRBJ1-5 few - TRBV4-3 CASSQEGWPNQPQHF TGCGCCAGCAGCCAAGAGGGGTGGCCGAATCAGCCCCAGCATTTT
TRBJ1-1 few - TRBV7-9 CASSLEQPTEAFF TGTGCCAGCAGCTTAGAACAGCCCACTGAAGCTTTCTTT
TRBJ2-3 few TRBD2 TRBV12-3/TRBV12-4 CASSFGGTSGGRATDTQYF TGTGCCAGCAGTTTCGGAGGGACTAGCGGGGGAAGGGCCACAGATACGCAGTATTTT
TRBJ1-1 - TRBD1 TRBV28 CASSLWRAGGNTEAFF TGTGCCAGCAGTTTATGGAGGGCAGGGGGAAACACTGAAGCTTTCTTT
TRBJ2-5 many - TRBV5-1 CASSRRGETQYF TGCGCCAGCAGCCGTAGGGGGGAGACCCAGTACTTC
TRBJ2-1 - TRBD2 TRBV20-1 CSAQPAGLAANEQFF TGCAGTGCACAGCCTGCGGGACTAGCTGCCAATGAGCAGTTCTTC
TRBJ2-3 - TRBD1 TRBV19 CASSITGGMVTDTQYF TGTGCCAGTAGTATAACAGGGGGTATGGTCACAGATACGCAGTATTTT
TRBJ2-2 few TRBD2 TRBV10-3 CAIMSGGRTGELFF TGTGCCATCATGAGCGGGGGCCGGACCGGGGAGCTGTTTTTT
TRBJ2-5 - - TRBV7-2 CASSPWGVEETQYF TGTGCCAGCAGCCCGTGGGGGGTGGAGGAGACCCAGTACTTC
TRBJ2-3 - TRBD2 TRBV28 CAREAGGPSSTDTQYF TGTGCCAGGGAAGCGGGGGGACCTTCTAGCACAGATACGCAGTATTTT
TRBJ2-3 - TRBD1 TRBV7-9 CASSLTGAQADTQYF TGTGCCAGCAGCTTGACAGGGGCGCAGGCAGATACGCAGTATTTT
TRBJ2-2 - - TRBV6-6 CASSSYGTGELFF TGTGCCAGCAGTTCCTATGGGACCGGGGAGCTGTTTTTT
TRBJ2-1 few - TRBV5-1 CASSLLGTDYNEQFF TGCGCCAGCAGCCTATTGGGGACCGACTACAATGAGCAGTTCTTC
TRBJ2-7 few TRBD1 TRBV4-1 CASSHVPGQGPYEQYF TGCGCCAGCAGCCACGTACCTGGACAGGGGCCCTACGAGCAGTACTTC
TRBJ2-1 - TRBD2 TRBV5-1 CASSLEGSGDNEQFF TGCGCCAGCAGCTTGGAGGGTAGCGGGGACAATGAGCAGTTCTTC
TRBJ2-1 few TRBD1 TRBV7-3 CASSGQGLGQFF TGTGCCAGCAGTGGACAGGGTTTGGGGCAGTTCTTC
TRBJ2-3 - TRBD2 TRBV20-1 CSARVGGTNTQYF TGCAGTGCTAGAGTTGGGGGGACTAATACGCAGTATTTT
TRBJ2-5 many TRBD1 TRBV7-2 CASSLDGRGETQYF TGTGCCAGCAGCTTAGACGGCAGGGGGGAGACCCAGTACTTC
TRBJ2-5 few - TRBV6-5 CASTKNQGQETQYF TGTGCCAGCACCAAAAACCAGGGGCAAGAGACCCAGTACTTC
TRBJ1-4 - TRBD1 TRBV13 CASSKDRRGEKLFF TGTGCCAGCAGCAAGGACAGGCGGGGGGAAAAACTGTTTTTT
TRBJ1-5 - TRBD1 TRBV7-2 CASGTGTGSPPQHF TGTGCCAGCGGTACCGGGACAGGGTCTCCGCCCCAGCATTTT
TRBJ1-1 many - TRBV6-1 CATQTGPDTEAFF TGTGCCACCCAAACAGGGCCGGACACTGAAGCTTTCTTT
TRBJ2-3 few - TRBV6-5 CASSYAPGPSTDTQYF TGTGCCAGCAGTTACGCCCCGGGACCTAGCACAGATACGCAGTATTTT
TRBJ2-7 few TRBD1 TRBV12-3/TRBV12-4 CASSRPDRGIYEQYF TGTGCCAGCAGCCGGCCGGACAGGGGTATCTACGAGCAGTACTTC
TRBJ2-1 few TRBD2 TRBV4-1 CASSQEIARGGNEQFF TGCGCCAGCAGCCAAGAAATAGCGCGGGGGGGCAATGAGCAGTTCTTC
TRBJ2-3 - - TRBV20-1 CSAWSGSTDTQYF TGCAGTGCTTGGAGCGGGAGCACAGATACGCAGTATTTT
TRBJ1-1 - - TRBV30 CAWGGMNTEAFF TGTGCCTGGGGGGGGATGAACACTGAAGCTTTCTTT
TRBJ1-2 few - TRBV4-1 CASSQASSGISLENGYTF TGCGCCAGCAGCCAAGCAAGTTCAGGGATCTCTCTCGAAAATGGCTACACCTTC